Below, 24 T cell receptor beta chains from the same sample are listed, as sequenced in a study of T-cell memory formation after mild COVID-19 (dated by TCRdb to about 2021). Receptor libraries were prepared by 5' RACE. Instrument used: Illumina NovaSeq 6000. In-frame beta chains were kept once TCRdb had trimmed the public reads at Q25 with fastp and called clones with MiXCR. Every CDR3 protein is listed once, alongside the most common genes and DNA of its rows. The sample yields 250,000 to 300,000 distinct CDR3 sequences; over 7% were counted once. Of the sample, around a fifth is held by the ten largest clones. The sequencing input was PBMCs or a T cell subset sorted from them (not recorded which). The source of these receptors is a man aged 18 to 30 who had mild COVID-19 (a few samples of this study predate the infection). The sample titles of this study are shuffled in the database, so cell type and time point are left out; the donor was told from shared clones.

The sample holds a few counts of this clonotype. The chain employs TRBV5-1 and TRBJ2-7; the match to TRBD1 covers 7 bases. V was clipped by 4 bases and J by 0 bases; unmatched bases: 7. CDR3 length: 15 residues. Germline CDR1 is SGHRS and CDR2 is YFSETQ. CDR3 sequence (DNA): TGCGCCAGCAGCCTCGGGACAGAAAGCTCCTACGAGCAGTACTTC. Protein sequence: CASSLGTESSYEQYF.

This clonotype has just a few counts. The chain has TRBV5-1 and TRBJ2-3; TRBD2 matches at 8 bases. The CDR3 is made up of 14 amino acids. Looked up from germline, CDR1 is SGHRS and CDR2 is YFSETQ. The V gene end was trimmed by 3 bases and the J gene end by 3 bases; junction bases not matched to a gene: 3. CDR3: CASSSGLETDTQYF. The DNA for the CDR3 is TGCGCCAGCAGCTCGGGACTAGAGACAGATACGCAGTATTTT. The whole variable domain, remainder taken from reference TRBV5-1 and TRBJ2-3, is KAGVTQTPRYLIKTRGQQVTLSCSPISGHRSVSWYQQTPGQGLQFLFEYFSETQRNKGNFPGRFSGRQFSNSRSEMNVSTLELGDSALYLCASSSGLETDTQYFGPGTRLTVL.

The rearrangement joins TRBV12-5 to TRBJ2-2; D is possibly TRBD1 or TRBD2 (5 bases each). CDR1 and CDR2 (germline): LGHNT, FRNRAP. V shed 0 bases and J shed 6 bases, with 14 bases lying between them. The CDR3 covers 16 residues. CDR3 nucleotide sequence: TGTGCTAGTGGTTTGGTTTCGGGGCTACCCGCCGGGGAGCTGTTTTTT. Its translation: CASGLVSGLPAGELFF. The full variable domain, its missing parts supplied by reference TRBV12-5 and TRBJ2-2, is DARVTQTPRHKVTEMGQEVTMRCQPILGHNTVFWYRQTMMQGLELLAYFRNRAPLDDSGMPKDRFSAEMPDATLATLKIQPSEPRDSAVYFCASGLVSGLPAGELFFGEGSRLTVL.

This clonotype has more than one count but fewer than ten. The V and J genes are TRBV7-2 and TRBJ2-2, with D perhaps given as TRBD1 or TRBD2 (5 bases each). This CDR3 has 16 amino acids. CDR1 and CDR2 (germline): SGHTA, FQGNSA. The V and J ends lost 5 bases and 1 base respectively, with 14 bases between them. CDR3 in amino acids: CASSASGTENTGELFF. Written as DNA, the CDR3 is TGTGCCAGCAGCGCGTCCGGGACGGAGAACACCGGGGAGCTGTTTTTT.

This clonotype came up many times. The DNA for the CDR3 is TGCGCCAGCAGCTTCGGGACCAAGAACACCGGGGAGCTGTTTTTT. Translation gives CASSFGTKNTGELFF. The V and J genes are TRBV5-1 and TRBJ2-2; D assignment may be TRBD1 or TRBD2 (5 bases each). Trimming removed 2 bases from V and 1 base from J, with 9 bases in between. This CDR3 spans 15 amino acids. CDR1 is SGHRS and CDR2 is YFSETQ in the germline V gene. The full variable domain, its missing parts supplied by reference TRBV5-1 and TRBJ2-2, is KAGVTQTPRYLIKTRGQQVTLSCSPISGHRSVSWYQQTPGQGLQFLFEYFSETQRNKGNFPGRFSGRQFSNSRSEMNVSTLELGDSALYLCASSFGTKNTGELFFGEGSRLTVL.

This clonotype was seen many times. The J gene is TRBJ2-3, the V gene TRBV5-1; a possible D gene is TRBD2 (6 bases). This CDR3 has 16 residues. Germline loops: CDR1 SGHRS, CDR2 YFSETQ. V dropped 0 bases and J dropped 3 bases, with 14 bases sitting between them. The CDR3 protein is CASSLAAGSGTDTQYF. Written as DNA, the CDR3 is TGCGCCAGCAGCTTGGCGGCGGGGTCGGGAACAGATACGCAGTATTTT.

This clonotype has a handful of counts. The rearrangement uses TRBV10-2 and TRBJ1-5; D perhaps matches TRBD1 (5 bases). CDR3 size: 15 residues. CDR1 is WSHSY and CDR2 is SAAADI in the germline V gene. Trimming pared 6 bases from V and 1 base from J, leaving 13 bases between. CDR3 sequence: CASRGTGESNQPQHF. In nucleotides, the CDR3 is TGCGCCAGCAGAGGGACCGGGGAGAGCAATCAGCCCCAGCATTTT.

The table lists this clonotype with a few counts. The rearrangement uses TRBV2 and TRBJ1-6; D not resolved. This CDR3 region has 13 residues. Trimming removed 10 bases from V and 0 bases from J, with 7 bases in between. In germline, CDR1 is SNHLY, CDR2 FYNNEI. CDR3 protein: CAITSSYNSPLHF. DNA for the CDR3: TGTGCCATCACTAGCTCCTATAATTCACCCCTCCACTTT.

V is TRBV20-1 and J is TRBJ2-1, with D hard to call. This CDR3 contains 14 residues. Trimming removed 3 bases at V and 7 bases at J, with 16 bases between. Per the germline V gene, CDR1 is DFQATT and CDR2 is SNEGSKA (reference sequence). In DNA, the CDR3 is TGCAGTGCTAGTCTGACCTTAGGGCATAATGAGCAGTTCTTC. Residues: CSASLTLGHNEQFF.

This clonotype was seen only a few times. CDR3 sequence (DNA): TGTGCCAGCAGTGAAGCAGCAGGGATGTATCAGCCCCAGCATTTT. Its translation: CASSEAAGMYQPQHF. The chain carries TRBV6-1 and TRBJ1-5; possibly TRBD1 for D (5 bases). This CDR3 has 15 amino acids. Germline V gives CDR1 MNHNS, CDR2 SASEGT. V dropped 0 bases and J dropped 5 bases, with 11 bases sitting between them.

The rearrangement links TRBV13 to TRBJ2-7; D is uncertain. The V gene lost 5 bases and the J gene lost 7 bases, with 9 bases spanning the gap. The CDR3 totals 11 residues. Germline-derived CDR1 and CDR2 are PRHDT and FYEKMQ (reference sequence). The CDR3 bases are TGTGCCAGCAGCGTAATAGAGGAGCAGTACTTC. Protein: CASSVIEEQYF.

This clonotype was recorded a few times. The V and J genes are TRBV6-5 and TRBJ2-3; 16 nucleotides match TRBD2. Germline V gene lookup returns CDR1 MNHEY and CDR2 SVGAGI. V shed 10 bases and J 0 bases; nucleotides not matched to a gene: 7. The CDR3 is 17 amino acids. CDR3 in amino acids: CATHPGLAGGSTDTQYF. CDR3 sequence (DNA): TGTGCCACCCATCCGGGACTAGCGGGGGGGAGCACAGATACGCAGTATTTT.

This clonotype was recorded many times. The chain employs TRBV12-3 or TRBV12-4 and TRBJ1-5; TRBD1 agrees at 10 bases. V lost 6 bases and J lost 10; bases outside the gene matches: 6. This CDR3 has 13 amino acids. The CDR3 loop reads CASRGTGAEPQHF. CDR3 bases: TGTGCCAGCAGAGGGACAGGGGCCGAACCCCAGCATTTT.

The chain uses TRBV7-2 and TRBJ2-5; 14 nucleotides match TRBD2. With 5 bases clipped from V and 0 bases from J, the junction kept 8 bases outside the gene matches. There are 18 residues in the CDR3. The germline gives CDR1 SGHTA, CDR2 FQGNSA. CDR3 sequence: CASSPQTSGGAHQETQYF. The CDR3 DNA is TGTGCCAGCAGCCCTCAGACTAGCGGGGGGGCGCACCAAGAGACCCAGTACTTC. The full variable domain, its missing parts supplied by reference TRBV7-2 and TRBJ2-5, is GAGVSQSPSNKVTEKGKDVELRCDPISGHTALYWYRQSLGQGLEFLIYFQGNSAPDKSGLPSDRFSAERTGGSVSTLTIQRTQQEDSAVYLCASSPQTSGGAHQETQYFGPGTRLLVL.

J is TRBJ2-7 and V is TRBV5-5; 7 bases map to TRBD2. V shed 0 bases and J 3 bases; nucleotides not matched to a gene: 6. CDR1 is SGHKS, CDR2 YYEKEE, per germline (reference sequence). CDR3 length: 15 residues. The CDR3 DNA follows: TGTGCCAGCAGCTTGGCAGCGGGACGGGACTACGAGCAGTACTTC. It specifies CASSLAAGRDYEQYF.

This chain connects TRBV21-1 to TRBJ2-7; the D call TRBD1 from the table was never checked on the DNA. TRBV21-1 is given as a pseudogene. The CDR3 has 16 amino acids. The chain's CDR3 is CASSKFGDKETYEQYF. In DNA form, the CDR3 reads TGTGCCAGCAGCAAATTCGGGGACAAGGAGACCTACGAGCAGTACTTC.

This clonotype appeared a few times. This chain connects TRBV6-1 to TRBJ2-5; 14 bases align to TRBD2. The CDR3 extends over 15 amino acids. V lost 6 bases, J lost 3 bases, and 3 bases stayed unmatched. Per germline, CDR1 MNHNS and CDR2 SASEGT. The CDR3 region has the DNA TGTGCCAGCAGCCCGGGACTAGCGGGGGAAGAGACCCAGTACTTC. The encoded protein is CASSPGLAGEETQYF.

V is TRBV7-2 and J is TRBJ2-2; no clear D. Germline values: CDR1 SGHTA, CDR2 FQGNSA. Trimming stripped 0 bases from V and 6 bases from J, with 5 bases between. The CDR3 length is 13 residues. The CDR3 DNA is TGTGCCAGCAGCTTAGCGCTCGCCGGGGAGCTGTTTTTT. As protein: CASSLALAGELFF.

The CDR3 DNA is TGTGCCAGCAGGGACAGGGGTTCGGCCAAAAACATTCAGTACTTC. Translating it yields CASRDRGSAKNIQYF. The rearrangement uses TRBV27 and TRBJ2-4; TRBD1 agrees at 9 bases. V lost 6 bases, J lost 1 base, and 4 bases stayed unmatched. CDR1 is MNHEY, CDR2 SMNVEV, per germline (reference sequence). This CDR3 has 15 amino acids.

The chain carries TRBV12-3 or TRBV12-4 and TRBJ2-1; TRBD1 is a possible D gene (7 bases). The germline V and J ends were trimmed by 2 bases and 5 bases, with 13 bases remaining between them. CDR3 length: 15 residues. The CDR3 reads CASSLRQGGNNEQFF. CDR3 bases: TGTGCCAGCAGTTTACGGCAGGGGGGAAACAATGAGCAGTTCTTC.

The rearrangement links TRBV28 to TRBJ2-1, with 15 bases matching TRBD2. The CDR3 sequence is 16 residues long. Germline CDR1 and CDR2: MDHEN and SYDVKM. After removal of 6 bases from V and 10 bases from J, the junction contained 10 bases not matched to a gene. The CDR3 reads CASSNQGLAGGREQFF. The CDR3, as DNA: TGTGCCAGCAGCAATCAGGGACTAGCGGGGGGAAGGGAGCAGTTCTTC.

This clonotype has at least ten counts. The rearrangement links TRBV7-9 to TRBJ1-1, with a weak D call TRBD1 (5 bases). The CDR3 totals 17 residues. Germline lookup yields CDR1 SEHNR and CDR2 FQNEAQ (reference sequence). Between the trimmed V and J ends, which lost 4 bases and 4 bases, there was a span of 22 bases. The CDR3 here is CASSSGWLAGMGTEAFF. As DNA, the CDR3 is TGTGCCAGCAGCTCTGGGTGGTTGGCAGGGATGGGCACTGAAGCTTTCTTT.

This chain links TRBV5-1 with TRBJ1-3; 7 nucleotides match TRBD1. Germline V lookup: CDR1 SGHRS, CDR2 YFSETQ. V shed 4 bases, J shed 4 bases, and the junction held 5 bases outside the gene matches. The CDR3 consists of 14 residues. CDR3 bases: TGCGCCAGCAGCCAGGGACAGCCCGGAAACACCATATATTTT. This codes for CASSQGQPGNTIYF.

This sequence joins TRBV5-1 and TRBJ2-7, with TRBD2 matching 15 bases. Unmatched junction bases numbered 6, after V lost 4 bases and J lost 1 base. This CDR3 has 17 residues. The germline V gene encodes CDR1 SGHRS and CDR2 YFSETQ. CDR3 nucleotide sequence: TGCGCCAGCAGCCCCGGGACTAGCGGGGGGTCGTCCTACGAGCAGTACTTC. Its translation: CASSPGTSGGSSYEQYF. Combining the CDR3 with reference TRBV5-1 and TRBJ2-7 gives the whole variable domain KAGVTQTPRYLIKTRGQQVTLSCSPISGHRSVSWYQQTPGQGLQFLFEYFSETQRNKGNFPGRFSGRQFSNSRSEMNVSTLELGDSALYLCASSPGTSGGSSYEQYFGPGTRLTVT.